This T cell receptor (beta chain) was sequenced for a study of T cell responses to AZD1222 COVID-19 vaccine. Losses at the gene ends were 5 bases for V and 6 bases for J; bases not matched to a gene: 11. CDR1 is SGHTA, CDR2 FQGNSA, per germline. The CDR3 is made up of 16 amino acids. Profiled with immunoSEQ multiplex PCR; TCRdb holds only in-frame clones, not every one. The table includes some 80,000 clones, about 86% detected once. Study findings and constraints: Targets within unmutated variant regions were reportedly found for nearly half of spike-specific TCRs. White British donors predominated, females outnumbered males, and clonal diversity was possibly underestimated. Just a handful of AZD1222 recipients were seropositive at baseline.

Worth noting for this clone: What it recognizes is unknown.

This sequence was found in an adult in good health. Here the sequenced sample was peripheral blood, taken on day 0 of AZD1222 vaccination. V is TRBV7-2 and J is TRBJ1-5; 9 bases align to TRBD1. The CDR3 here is CASSRDRDSRGQPQHF. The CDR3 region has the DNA TGTGCCAGCAGCCGGGACAGGGATTCTAGAGGTCAGCCCCAGCATTTT.